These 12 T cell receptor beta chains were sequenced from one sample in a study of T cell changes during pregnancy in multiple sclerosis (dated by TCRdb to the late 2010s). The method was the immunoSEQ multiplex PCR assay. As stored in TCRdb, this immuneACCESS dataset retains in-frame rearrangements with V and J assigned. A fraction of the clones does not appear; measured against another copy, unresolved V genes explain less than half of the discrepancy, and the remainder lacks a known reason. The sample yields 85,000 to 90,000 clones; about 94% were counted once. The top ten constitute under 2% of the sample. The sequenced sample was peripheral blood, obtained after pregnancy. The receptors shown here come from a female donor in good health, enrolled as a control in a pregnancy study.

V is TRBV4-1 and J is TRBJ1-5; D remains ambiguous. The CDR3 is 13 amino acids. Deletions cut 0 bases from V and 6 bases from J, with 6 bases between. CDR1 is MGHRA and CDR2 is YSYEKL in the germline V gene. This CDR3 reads CASSQDFGQPQHF. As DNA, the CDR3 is TGCGCCAGCAGCCAAGATTTCGGTCAGCCCCAGCATTTT.

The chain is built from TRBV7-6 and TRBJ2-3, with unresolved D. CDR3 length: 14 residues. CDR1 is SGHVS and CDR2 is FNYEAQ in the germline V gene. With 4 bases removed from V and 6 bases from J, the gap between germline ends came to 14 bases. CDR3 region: CASSWRNPPDTQYF. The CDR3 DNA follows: TGTGCCAGCAGCTGGCGGAACCCCCCGGATACGCAGTATTTT.

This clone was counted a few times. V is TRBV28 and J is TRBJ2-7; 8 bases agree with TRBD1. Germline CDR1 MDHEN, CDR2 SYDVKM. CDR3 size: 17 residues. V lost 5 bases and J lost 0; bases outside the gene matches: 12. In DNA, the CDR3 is TGTGCCAGCAGTATTGCCGGTGTTGGACAGGGCTCCTACGAGCAGTACTTC. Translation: CASSIAGVGQGSYEQYF.

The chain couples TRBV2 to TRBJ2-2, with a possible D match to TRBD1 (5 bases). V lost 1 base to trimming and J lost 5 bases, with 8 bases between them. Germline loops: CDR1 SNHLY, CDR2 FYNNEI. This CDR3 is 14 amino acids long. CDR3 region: CASSEVRGTGELFF. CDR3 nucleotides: TGTGCCAGCAGTGAAGTTAGGGGAACCGGGGAGCTGTTTTTT.

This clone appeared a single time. The CDR3 sequence is CASFQSETNYGYTF. The CDR3 DNA reads TGTGCCAGCTTCCAGAGCGAAACTAACTATGGCTACACCTTC. This chain uses TRBV18 with TRBJ1-2; D remains unclear. The CDR3 contains 14 residues. Deletions cut 7 bases from V and 0 bases from J, with 12 bases between. Germline V gene data show CDR1 as KGHSH and CDR2 as LQKENI.

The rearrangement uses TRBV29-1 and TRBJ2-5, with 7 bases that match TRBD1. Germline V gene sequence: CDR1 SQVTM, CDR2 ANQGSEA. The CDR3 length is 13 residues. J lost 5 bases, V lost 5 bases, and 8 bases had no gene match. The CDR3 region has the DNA TGCAGCGTTCTAGGGGGCAATTGGGAGACCCAGTACTTC. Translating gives CSVLGGNWETQYF.

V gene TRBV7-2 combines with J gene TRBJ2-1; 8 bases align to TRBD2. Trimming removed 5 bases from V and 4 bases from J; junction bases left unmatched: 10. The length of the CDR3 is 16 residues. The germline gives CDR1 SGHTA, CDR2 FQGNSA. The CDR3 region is CASSRPKLADYNEQFF. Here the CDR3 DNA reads TGTGCCAGCAGCCGACCCAAACTAGCGGATTACAATGAGCAGTTCTTC. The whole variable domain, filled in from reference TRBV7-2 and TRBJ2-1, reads GAGVSQSPSNKVTEKGKDVELRCDPISGHTALYWYRQSLGQGLEFLIYFQGNSAPDKSGLPSDRFSAERTGGSVSTLTIQRTQQEDSAVYLCASSRPKLADYNEQFFGPGTRLTVL.

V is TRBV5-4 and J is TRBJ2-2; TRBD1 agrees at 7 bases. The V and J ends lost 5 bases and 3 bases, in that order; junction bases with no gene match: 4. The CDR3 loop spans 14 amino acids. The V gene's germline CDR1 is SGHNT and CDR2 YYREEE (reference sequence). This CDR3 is CASRDRLDTGELFF. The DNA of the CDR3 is TGTGCCAGCAGGGACAGGTTGGACACCGGGGAGCTGTTTTTT.

The CDR3 loop reads CASSELLGLASTDTQYF. In DNA form, the CDR3 reads TGTGCCAGCAGTGAACTACTCGGACTAGCGAGCACAGATACGCAGTATTTT. V and J are TRBV6-1 and TRBJ2-3; 9 bases fit TRBD2. The germline gives CDR1 MNHNS, CDR2 SASEGT. The CDR3 loop spans 17 amino acids. V shed 2 bases, J shed 0 bases, and the junction held 6 bases outside the gene matches.

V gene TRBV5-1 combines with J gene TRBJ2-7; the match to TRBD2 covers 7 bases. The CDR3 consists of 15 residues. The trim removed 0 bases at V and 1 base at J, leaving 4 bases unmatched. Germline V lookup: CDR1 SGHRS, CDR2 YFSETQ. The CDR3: CASSLDPAGSYEQYF. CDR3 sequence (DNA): TGCGCCAGCAGCTTGGACCCAGCGGGATCCTACGAGCAGTACTTC.

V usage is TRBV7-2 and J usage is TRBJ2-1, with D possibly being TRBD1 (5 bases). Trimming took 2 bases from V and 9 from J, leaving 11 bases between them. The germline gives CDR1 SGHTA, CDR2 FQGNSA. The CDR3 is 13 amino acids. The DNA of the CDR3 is TGTGCCAGCAGCTTAAAGGGGATGGGTGAGCAGTTCTTC. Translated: CASSLKGMGEQFF.

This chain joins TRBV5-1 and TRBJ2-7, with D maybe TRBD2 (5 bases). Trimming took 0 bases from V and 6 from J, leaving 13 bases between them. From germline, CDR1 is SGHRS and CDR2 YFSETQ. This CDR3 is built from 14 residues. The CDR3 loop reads CASSLENTRTEQYF. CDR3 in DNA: TGCGCCAGCAGCTTGGAAAATACTAGAACCGAGCAGTACTTC.